This TCR beta chain was retrieved from a study of T cell responses to AZD1222 COVID-19 vaccine. Assay: immunoSEQ multiplex PCR; the TCRdb copy retains only in-frame clones and omits some. This table has under 140,000 clones, roughly 87% appearing once. V lost 3 bases and J lost 10; bases outside the gene matches: 4. The length of the CDR3 is 14 residues. This TCR derives from an adult in good health. The sample here was peripheral blood, taken on day 0 of AZD1222 vaccination. The rearrangement links TRBV5-3 to TRBJ1-6, with 10 bases matching TRBD1. TRBV5-3 is labeled an ORF, and its function is uncertain. In DNA form, the CDR3 reads TGTGCCAGAAGCTCTCGACAGGGGGCATCACCCCTCCACTTT. It specifies CARSSRQGASPLHF.